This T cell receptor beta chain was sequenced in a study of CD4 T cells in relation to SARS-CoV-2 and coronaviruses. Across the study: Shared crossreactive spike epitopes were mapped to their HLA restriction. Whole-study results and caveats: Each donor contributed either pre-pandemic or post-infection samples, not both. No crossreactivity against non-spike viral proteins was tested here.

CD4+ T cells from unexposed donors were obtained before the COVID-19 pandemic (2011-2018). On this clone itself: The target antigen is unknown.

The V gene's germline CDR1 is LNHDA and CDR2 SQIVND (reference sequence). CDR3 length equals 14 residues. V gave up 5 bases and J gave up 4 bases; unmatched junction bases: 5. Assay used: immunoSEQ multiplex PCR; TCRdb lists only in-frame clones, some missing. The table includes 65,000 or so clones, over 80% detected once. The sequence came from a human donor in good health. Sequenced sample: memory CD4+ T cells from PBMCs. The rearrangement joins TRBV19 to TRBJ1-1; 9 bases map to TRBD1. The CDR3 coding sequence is TGTGCCAGTAGTCTCCCACAGGGGGCCACTGAAGCTTTCTTT. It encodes CASSLPQGATEAFF.